These 4 T cell receptor beta chains share one sample of origin, sequenced in a study of CD4 T cells in relation to SARS-CoV-2 and coronaviruses. Profiling relied on immunoSEQ multiplex PCR, and the TCRdb table lists in-frame clones only, not all of them. The sample carries 60,000 to 75,000 clones, 85% to 95% recorded once. The unexposed donors gave CD4+ T cells in 2011-2018, prior to COVID-19. Specimen: naive CD4+ T cells from PBMCs. Subset indicated: naive CD4+ T cells isolated by negative enrichment. Receptors originate from a human donor in good health.

J is TRBJ1-3 and V is TRBV18, with D possibly being TRBD1 (6 bases). The V end lost 5 bases, the J end lost 0 bases, and 11 bases lay between the germline ends. CDR3 size: 15 residues. Looked up from germline, CDR1 is KGHSH and CDR2 is LQKENI. The CDR3 DNA reads as TGTGCCAGCTCAACCGGGACAACCTCTGGAAACACCATATATTTT. Its protein product is CASSTGTTSGNTIYF.

The chain is built from TRBV28 and TRBJ2-1, with 12 bases lining up with TRBD1. The CDR3 spans 16 residues. V was clipped by 6 bases and J by 2 bases; unmatched bases: 5. Germline-derived CDR1 and CDR2 are MDHEN and SYDVKM. CDR3 DNA: TGTGCCAGCAGGGGGACAGGGGGCGCGACCTACAATGAGCAGTTCTTC. The encoded protein is CASRGTGGATYNEQFF.

This chain connects TRBV21-1 to TRBJ2-2; the D call TRBD2 from the table was never checked on the DNA. TRBV21-1 is shown as a pseudogene. The CDR3 has 20 residues. The CDR3 reads CASSGYTGLAGGQDTGELFF. CDR3 nucleotides: TGTGCCAGCAGCGGCTACACGGGACTAGCGGGGGGGCAGGACACCGGGGAGCTGTTTTTT.

The chain recombines TRBV18 with TRBJ1-6, with 10 bases lining up with TRBD1. The germline V gene encodes CDR1 KGHSH and CDR2 LQKENI. The CDR3 loop spans 18 amino acids. V lost 4 bases and J lost 2; bases outside the gene matches: 8. The CDR3 protein is CASSLTRQGAAYNSPLHF. The CDR3 nucleotides read TGTGCCAGCTCACTAACTAGACAGGGGGCGGCCTATAATTCACCCCTCCACTTT.